Shown below are 9 T cell receptor beta chains from a single sample sequenced in a study of beta chain features in type 1 diabetes. Antigen specificity for these receptors is unknown. Study-wide findings and caveats: In every one of the four CD4+ subsets, TCRB CDR3s were moderately but significantly shorter in Type 1 diabetes patients.

The entirety of the isolated RNA underwent reverse transcription, so expressed TCRB transcripts were sequenced. Only in-frame clones appear in the TCRdb table, and some are missing; sequencing was by immunoSEQ multiplex PCR. The table records 300,000 or so clones, 13% of them present only once. The sample comprised naive CD4+ T cells from blood. Receptors were obtained from a woman aged 18-29 years with type 1 diabetes.

This clone was detected a few times. This rearrangement joins TRBV7-9 to TRBJ2-3, with 11 bases that match TRBD2. V shed 5 bases, J shed 5 bases, and the junction held 6 bases outside the gene matches. CDR3 length: 15 amino acids. CDR1 and CDR2 from the germline V gene are SEHNR and FQNEAQ (reference sequence). The CDR3 spells CASSPPGTSGDTQYF. In DNA, the CDR3 is TGTGCCAGCAGCCCCCCCGGGACTAGCGGAGATACGCAGTATTTT.

With regard to this clone: The sample carries other DNA sequences with the same CDR3. The chain has TRBV5-1 and TRBJ2-5, with D perhaps matching TRBD1 (5 bases). Germline V gene data show CDR1 as SGHRS and CDR2 as YFSETQ. The V and J ends lost 1 base and 3 bases respectively, with 7 bases between them. This CDR3 has 13 residues. CDR3 loop: CASSLRGEETQYF. In nucleotides, the CDR3 is TGCGCCAGCAGCTTGAGGGGTGAAGAGACCCAGTACTTC. Full variable domain (outside the CDR3, taken from reference TRBV5-1 and TRBJ2-5): KAGVTQTPRYLIKTRGQQVTLSCSPISGHRSVSWYQQTPGQGLQFLFEYFSETQRNKGNFPGRFSGRQFSNSRSEMNVSTLELGDSALYLCASSLRGEETQYFGPGTRLLVL.

Here the CDR3 DNA reads TGCGCCAGCAGCTTGGATCTGCCCGGAGAAGAAAAACTGTTTTTT. Residues: CASSLDLPGEEKLFF. The chain is built from TRBV5-1 and TRBJ1-4; D is ambiguous. V shed 0 bases and J shed 8 bases, with 14 bases lying between them. The CDR3 has 15 amino acids. Germline CDR1 and CDR2: SGHRS and YFSETQ.

This clone occurred a few times. The chain employs TRBV5-1 and TRBJ2-5; D is possibly TRBD1 (6 bases). V lost 4 bases and J 0 bases, leaving 13 bases between the germline ends. The germline gives CDR1 SGHRS, CDR2 YFSETQ. The CDR3 contains 15 residues. CDR3 region: CASSLTGTHQETQYF. CDR3 in DNA: TGCGCCAGCAGCCTGACAGGTACTCACCAAGAGACCCAGTACTTC. The full variable domain, rest sourced from reference TRBV5-1 and TRBJ2-5, is KAGVTQTPRYLIKTRGQQVTLSCSPISGHRSVSWYQQTPGQGLQFLFEYFSETQRNKGNFPGRFSGRQFSNSRSEMNVSTLELGDSALYLCASSLTGTHQETQYFGPGTRLLVL.

The rearrangement joins TRBV30 to TRBJ2-1, with 13 bases identical to TRBD2. CDR1 and CDR2 from the germline V gene are GTSNPN and SVGIG (reference sequence). The V gene end was trimmed by 3 bases and the J gene end by 8 bases; junction bases not matched to a gene: 4. The CDR3 length is 14 residues. CDR3 region: CAWSRLAGGDEQFF. The CDR3 DNA reads as TGTGCCTGGAGCAGACTAGCGGGAGGAGATGAGCAGTTCTTC.

Only a few counts were recorded for this clone. The chain recombines TRBV5-1 with TRBJ2-1; 9 bases line up with TRBD2. V shed 5 bases and J 5 bases; nucleotides not matched to a gene: 5. Germline CDR1 is SGHRS and CDR2 is YFSETQ. CDR3 length: 14 residues. CDR3 residues: CASSQREANNEQFF. For the CDR3, the DNA is TGCGCCAGCAGTCAGCGGGAGGCCAACAATGAGCAGTTCTTC.

This clone was counted only a few times. The chain links TRBV29-1 to TRBJ2-4, with 12 bases identical to TRBD2. CDR3 length equals 18 residues. Germline V gives CDR1 SQVTM, CDR2 ANQGSEA. V lost 0 bases to trimming and J lost 3 bases; unmatched junction nucleotides: 9. The CDR3 loop is CSVEEGDPGLAGKNIQYF. The CDR3 DNA sequence: TGCAGCGTTGAAGAAGGGGACCCGGGACTAGCGGGCAAAAACATTCAGTACTTC.

A remark on this clone: In the same sample, other DNA sequences code for this CDR3. The V call is TRBV5-1, the J call TRBJ2-1; 10 bases align to TRBD2. V shed 4 bases and J 2 bases; nucleotides not matched to a gene: 3. CDR1 SGHRS and CDR2 YFSETQ come from the germline V gene. The CDR3 is 15 residues long. CDR3 loop: CASSRTSGTYNEQFF. CDR3 nucleotides: TGCGCCAGCAGCAGGACTAGCGGTACCTACAATGAGCAGTTCTTC. Together with reference TRBV5-1 and TRBJ2-1, the CDR3 gives the full variable domain: KAGVTQTPRYLIKTRGQQVTLSCSPISGHRSVSWYQQTPGQGLQFLFEYFSETQRNKGNFPGRFSGRQFSNSRSEMNVSTLELGDSALYLCASSRTSGTYNEQFFGPGTRLTVL.

Remarks on this clone: Other DNA sequences from this sample encode an identical CDR3 as well. This sequence joins TRBV5-1 and TRBJ2-5; possibly TRBD1 for D (6 bases). Germline values: CDR1 SGHRS, CDR2 YFSETQ. V lost 0 bases to trimming and J lost 1 base, with 7 bases between them. CDR3 length equals 14 residues. The CDR3 DNA sequence: TGCGCCAGCAGCTTGGGGGACACCCAAGAGACCCAGTACTTC. Residues: CASSLGDTQETQYF.